This T cell receptor (beta chain) comes out of a study of CD8 T cells in Susac syndrome. RNA, at roughly 0.5 to 1 ug, was reverse transcribed with random hexamers. Each CDR3 protein is one row after TCRdb ran MiXCR on the immunoSEQ multiplex PCR reads. The sample yields about 80,000 distinct CDR3 sequences, 93% seen once. The CDR3 loop spans 16 amino acids. The ends were cut back, 1 base at V and 3 bases at J, with 10 bases in the middle. From germline, CDR1 is SGHTA and CDR2 FQGNSA. It was negative isolation that provided the CD8+ and CD4+ T cells, whereas TEMRA cells were enriched by FACS. The chain combines TRBV7-2 with TRBJ2-6, with TRBD2 as a possible D gene (6 bases). The clonotype comes from a human donor with Susac syndrome. Sequencing input: CD4+ T cells from PBMCs. CDR3 nucleotides: TGTGCCAGCAGCTTAGTAGGAGGGTTTGGGGCCAACGTCCTGACTTTC. Translating it yields CASSLVGGFGANVLTF.